Described below is a single T cell receptor (beta chain) sequence and its context. This entry comes from a study of lymphopenia after photon versus proton radiotherapy. Data came from immunoSEQ multiplex PCR; TCRdb stores just in-frame clones and leaves some out. This sample has 35,000 to 45,000 clones, with about four fifths found just once. This sequence was found in a woman in her 70s with pancreatic cancer. The starting material was peripheral blood, obtained from a patient treated with proton-based radiotherapy.

CDR3 DNA: TGTGCCAGCAGCGCAACCCCCAGGGGAAAGAAGAGTTACAATGAGCAGTTCTTC. Protein: CASSATPRGKKSYNEQFF. This chain connects TRBV5-4 to TRBJ2-1, with D possibly matching TRBD1 (6 bases). Germline V lookup: CDR1 SGHNT, CDR2 YYREEE (reference sequence). CDR3 length: 18 residues. Trimming removed 4 bases at V and 4 bases at J, with 24 bases between.